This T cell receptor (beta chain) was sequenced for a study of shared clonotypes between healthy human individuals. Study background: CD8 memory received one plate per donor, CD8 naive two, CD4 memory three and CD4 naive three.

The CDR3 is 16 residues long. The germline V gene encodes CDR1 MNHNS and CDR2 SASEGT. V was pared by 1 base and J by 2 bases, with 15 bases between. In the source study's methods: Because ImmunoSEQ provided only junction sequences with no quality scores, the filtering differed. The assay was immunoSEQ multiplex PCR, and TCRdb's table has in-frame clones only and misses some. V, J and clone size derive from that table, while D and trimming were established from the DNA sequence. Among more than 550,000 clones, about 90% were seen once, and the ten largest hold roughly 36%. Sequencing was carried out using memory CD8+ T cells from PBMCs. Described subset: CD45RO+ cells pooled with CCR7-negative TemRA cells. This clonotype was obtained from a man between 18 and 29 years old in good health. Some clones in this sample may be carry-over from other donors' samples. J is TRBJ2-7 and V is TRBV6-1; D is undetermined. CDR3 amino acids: CASSEDGVMTAYEQYF. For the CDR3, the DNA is TGTGCCAGCAGTGAAGATGGGGTTATGACCGCCTACGAGCAGTACTTC.